The 8 T cell receptor beta chains given below trace back to one sample, sequenced in a study. In TCRdb, the 5' RACE reads were re-called with MiXCR into one record per CDR3 protein. The sample has about 23,000 distinct CDR3 sequences, roughly 29% seen once. The sequenced sample was tumor-infiltrating naive CD4+ T cells sorted from the breast tumor. The subset: naive CD4+ T cells, CD4+CD45RA+CD25-. The receptor set was obtained from a female donor with breast cancer.

There are many counts of this clonotype. The V gene is TRBV20-1, the J gene TRBJ1-5; D possibly corresponds to TRBD1 (5 bases). Germline-derived CDR1 and CDR2 are DFQATT and SNEGSKA (reference sequence). Trimming cost V 5 bases and J 2 bases, with 16 bases left between them. The CDR3 runs 15 residues. This chain's CDR3 is CSAVDLLGGNQPQHF. The CDR3 DNA follows: TGCAGTGCTGTAGACCTCCTAGGGGGCAATCAGCCCCAGCATTTT.

The chain is built from TRBV27 and TRBJ2-3, with 9 positions matching TRBD2. V gave up 7 bases and J gave up 0 bases; unmatched junction bases: 5. Germline loops: CDR1 MNHEY, CDR2 SMNVEV (reference sequence). This CDR3 contains 15 residues. The CDR3 sequence is CASNGLAGSTDTQYF. Here the CDR3 DNA reads TGTGCCAGCAACGGGCTAGCGGGGAGCACAGATACGCAGTATTTT.

The chain has TRBV7-2 and TRBJ2-3; TRBD2 matches at 8 bases. CDR1 is SGHTA, CDR2 FQGNSA, per germline. The V and J ends lost 10 bases and 4 bases, in that order; junction bases with no gene match: 10. The CDR3 consists of 14 residues. CDR3 amino acids: CANKTGAGADTQYF. CDR3 DNA sequence: TGTGCCAACAAAACTGGAGCGGGAGCAGATACGCAGTATTTT.

On this clonotype itself: Just one base apart from a much larger clone, this may be a read error. The chain uses TRBV29-1 and TRBJ1-1; TRBD1 might be the D (6 bases). Germline CDR1 reads SQVTM; CDR2 reads ANQGSEA. This CDR3 spans 13 amino acids. Written as DNA, the CDR3 is TGCAGCGTGGGGACCGGGGGCCACACTGAAGCTGTCTTT. Encoded protein: CSVGTGGHTEAVF.

At least ten counts were recorded for this clonotype. This chain joins TRBV5-1 and TRBJ2-3, with D unclear. Germline V gene data show CDR1 as SGHRS and CDR2 as YFSETQ. The CDR3 has 13 residues. V gave up 4 bases and J gave up 0 bases, with 6 bases separating them. Here the CDR3 DNA reads TGCGCCAGCAGCCCCATAAGCACAGATACGCAGTATTTT. As protein: CASSPISTDTQYF.

The chain uses TRBV7-6 and TRBJ2-1, with 8 positions matching TRBD2. Germline V lookup: CDR1 SGHVS, CDR2 FNYEAQ. This CDR3 is 15 amino acids long. The J segment lost 10 bases and the V segment lost 3 bases, leaving 11 bases of the junction unmatched. For the CDR3, the DNA is TGTGCCAGCAGCTTTGAGCGGGAGATCTTCAGGGAGCAGTTCTTC. Protein product: CASSFEREIFREQFF. The full variable domain, in which reference TRBV7-6 and TRBJ2-1 provide the parts outside the CDR3, is GAGVSQSPRYKVTKRGQDVALRCDPISGHVSLYWYRQALGQGPEFLTYFNYEAQQDKSGLPNDRFSAERPEGSISTLTIQRTEQRDSAMYRCASSFEREIFREQFFGPGTRLTVL.

This clonotype is medium-sized by share. The chain carries TRBV12-3 or TRBV12-4 and TRBJ2-1; 10 nucleotides match TRBD2. This CDR3 spans 17 amino acids. V lost 3 bases to trimming and J lost 6 bases; unmatched junction nucleotides: 11. The CDR3 sequence: CASSLRPSGRAVNEQFF. For the CDR3, the DNA is TGTGCCAGCAGTTTGCGTCCGAGCGGGAGGGCCGTCAATGAGCAGTTCTTC.

This sequence joins TRBV4-1 and TRBJ2-3, with D possibly called TRBD1 or TRBD2 (5 bases each). Germline V gene lookup returns CDR1 MGHRA and CDR2 YSYEKL. V was pared by 1 base and J by 2 bases, with 22 bases between. This CDR3 region has 19 residues. CDR3 DNA sequence: TGCGCCAGCAGCCAAGCCCACCAGGGACGAAGGGATTTCACAGATACGCAGTATTTT. It is translated as CASSQAHQGRRDFTDTQYF.